This T cell receptor (beta chain) was documented in a study of blood T cell repertoires in COVID-19. Assay used: immunoSEQ multiplex PCR; TCRdb lists only in-frame clones, some missing. Of just under 60,000 clones listed, around 84% are singletons. This CDR3 comprises 18 residues. This chain connects TRBV21-1 to TRBJ2-5; TRBD2 was called by the table and not checked on the DNA. TRBV21-1 is a known pseudogene. The sequenced sample consisted of peripheral blood. The clonotype comes from a human donor with active COVID-19. The donor label of this sample is uncertain. The CDR3 protein is CASSKGASGRAKKETQYF. CDR3 coding DNA: TGTGCCAGCAGCAAAGGGGCTAGCGGGAGGGCCAAGAAAGAGACCCAGTACTTC.